One and the same sample provided the 18 T cell receptor beta chains below, sequenced in a study of blood T cell repertoires in COVID-19. Sequencing was performed with immunoSEQ multiplex PCR; in TCRdb, only in-frame clones are kept and a portion is missing. The sample consists of tens of thousands of clones, around 80% of them appearing once. Material for sequencing was peripheral blood. The receptor set was obtained from a woman of 80 years or more with active or convalescent COVID-19.

The chain has TRBV5-4 and TRBJ1-1; maybe TRBD1 (5 bases). Trimming removed 1 base at V and 3 bases at J, with 13 bases between. Germline-derived CDR1 and CDR2 are SGHNT and YYREEE (reference sequence). The CDR3 runs 15 residues. DNA for the CDR3: TGTGCCAGCAGCTTGCCCCCAGGGTCGGACACTGAAGCTTTCTTT. Translated: CASSLPPGSDTEAFF.

The V and J genes are TRBV18 and TRBJ1-1; TRBD1 aligns across 7 bases. The V gene's germline CDR1 is KGHSH and CDR2 LQKENI. This CDR3 spans 13 amino acids. Trimming at V came to 5 bases and at J to 2 bases, leaving 2 bases not matched to a gene. The CDR3 bases are TGTGCCAGCTCATGGGACAGAAACACTGAAGCTTTCTTT. The encoded protein is CASSWDRNTEAFF.

The rearrangement uses TRBV5-4 and TRBJ1-1, with 7 bases identical to TRBD1. CDR1 SGHNT and CDR2 YYREEE come from the germline V gene (reference sequence). Trimming cost V 4 bases and J 0 bases; bases outside gene matches: 9. This CDR3 has 16 amino acids. The CDR3 here is CASSPRDSALNTEAFF. The CDR3 bases are TGTGCCAGCAGCCCGAGGGACAGCGCTCTGAACACTGAAGCTTTCTTT.

The CDR3 is CASSFGDRNYNEQFF. The CDR3 nucleotides read TGCGCCAGCAGCTTCGGGGACAGAAACTACAATGAGCAGTTCTTC. This chain connects TRBV5-1 to TRBJ2-1; 7 bases line up with TRBD1. Trimming at V came to 2 bases and at J to 3 bases, leaving 5 bases not matched to a gene. The germline CDR1 and CDR2 sequences are SGHRS and YFSETQ. The CDR3 is 15 amino acids.

The chain carries TRBV7-3 and TRBJ2-1; a weak D match, TRBD2 (6 bases). This CDR3 is built from 15 residues. V lost 1 base and J 5 bases, leaving 12 bases between the germline ends. Germline V gives CDR1 SGHTA, CDR2 FQGTGA. CDR3 bases: TGTGCCAGCAGCTTAATGCGGGGAAACAACAATGAGCAGTTCTTC. This encodes CASSLMRGNNNEQFF. Full variable domain (remainder filled in from reference TRBV7-3 and TRBJ2-1): GAGVSQTPSNKVTEKGKYVELRCDPISGHTALYWYRQSLGQGPEFLIYFQGTGAADDSGLPNDRFFAVRPEGSVSTLKIQRTERGDSAVYLCASSLMRGNNNEQFFGPGTRLTVL.

This sequence joins TRBV11-3 and TRBJ2-4, with TRBD1 matching 9 bases. V shed 5 bases and J 7 bases; nucleotides not matched to a gene: 15. Looked up from germline, CDR1 is SGHNT and CDR2 is YENEEA. This CDR3 is 17 amino acids long. DNA for the CDR3: TGTGCCAGCAGCCCCATAGGGACAGGGCATGGTGGGAACATTCAGTACTTC. This sequence encodes CASSPIGTGHGGNIQYF. The variable domain in full, completed from reference TRBV11-3 and TRBJ2-4, reads EAGVVQSPRYKIIEKKQPVAFWCNPISGHNTLYWYLQNLGQGPELLIRYENEEAVDDSQLPKDRFSAERLKGVDSTLKIQPAELGDSAVYLCASSPIGTGHGGNIQYFGAGTRLSVL.

This clone was seen more than once but under ten times. V is TRBV10-3 and J is TRBJ1-5, with D possibly being TRBD1 (5 bases). Trimming shortened V by 11 bases and J by 3 bases, and 14 bases separated the two germline ends. Germline V lookup: CDR1 ENHRY, CDR2 SYGVKD. This CDR3 region has 13 residues. CDR3 in amino acids: CAHRGGVNQPQHF. The CDR3 region has the DNA TGTGCCCACCGCGGGGGTGTCAATCAGCCCCAGCATTTT.

This clone showed up just once. CDR3 loop: CASSGDYVHGYTF. The DNA for the CDR3 is TGTGCCAGCAGTGGAGACTACGTCCATGGCTACACCTTC. The rearrangement links TRBV28 to TRBJ1-2; D remains ambiguous. There are 13 residues in the CDR3. Trimming pared 5 bases from V and 6 bases from J, leaving 13 bases between. Germline loops: CDR1 MDHEN, CDR2 SYDVKM.

This chain uses TRBV19 with TRBJ2-3; D is possibly TRBD2 (5 bases). CDR1 and CDR2 from the germline V gene are LNHDA and SQIVND (reference sequence). The CDR3 is 13 residues long. The V end was cut by 6 bases, the J end by 4 bases, with 11 bases between. CDR3 sequence: CASRRSEADTQYF. The DNA of the CDR3 is TGTGCCAGTAGGCGATCGGAGGCAGATACGCAGTATTTT. The full variable domain, with the rest looked up from reference TRBV19 and TRBJ2-3, is DGGITQSPKYLFRKEGQNVTLSCEQNLNHDAMYWYRQDPGQGLRLIYYSQIVNDFQKGDIAEGYSVSREKKESFPLTVTSAQKNPTAFYLCASRRSEADTQYFGPGTRLTVL.

The CDR3 region is CASGFLDTGELFF. The DNA for the CDR3 is TGTGCCTCAGGGTTTTTGGACACCGGGGAGCTGTTTTTT. The rearrangement links TRBV19 to TRBJ2-2; TRBD1 might be the D (5 bases). The V gene's germline CDR1 is LNHDA and CDR2 SQIVND (reference sequence). With 11 bases removed from V and 3 bases from J, the gap between germline ends came to 13 bases. The CDR3 consists of 13 residues.

This chain's CDR3 is CASSRDRGNSPLHF. The CDR3 DNA reads TGTGCCAGCAGCCGGGACAGGGGCAATTCACCCCTCCACTTT. The chain employs TRBV6-4 and TRBJ1-6; 10 nucleotides line up with TRBD1. This CDR3 is 14 amino acids long. V gave up 6 bases and J gave up 7 bases; unmatched junction bases: 3. From germline, CDR1 is MRHNA and CDR2 SNTAGT.

The table lists this clone with a count of one. The chain combines TRBV11-2 with TRBJ1-3, with 9 positions matching TRBD1. Germline V CDR1 and CDR2: SGHAT, FQNNGV. This CDR3 comprises 17 residues. Trimming at V came to 0 bases and at J to 3 bases, leaving 6 bases not matched to a gene. Written as DNA, the CDR3 is TGTGCCAGCAGCTTAGAAAGGACAGGGGCAGTTGGAAACACCATATATTTT. Its translation: CASSLERTGAVGNTIYF.

The chain recombines TRBV2 with TRBJ1-6, with D tentatively TRBD1 (5 bases). CDR1 SNHLY and CDR2 FYNNEI come from the germline V gene. The CDR3 has 17 residues. Deletions cut 0 bases from V and 3 bases from J, with 12 bases between. The CDR3 loop reads CASSEAGGAFYNSPLHF. The CDR3 DNA is TGTGCCAGCAGTGAAGCGGGAGGGGCATTCTATAATTCACCCCTCCACTTT.

The rearrangement uses TRBV7-2 and TRBJ1-5; the D gene is possibly TRBD1 (5 bases). The V end was cut by 1 base, the J end by 6 bases, with 13 bases between. The CDR3 is 15 amino acids. Germline CDR1 and CDR2: SGHTA and FQGNSA. CDR3 protein: CASSLGGRESQPQHF. Here the CDR3 DNA reads TGTGCCAGCAGCTTAGGGGGCAGGGAAAGTCAGCCCCAGCATTTT.

This chain joins TRBV5-1 and TRBJ1-3, with TRBD1 matching 7 bases. CDR1 SGHRS and CDR2 YFSETQ come from the germline V gene. This CDR3 spans 15 amino acids. Trimming removed 4 bases from V and 3 bases from J; junction bases left unmatched: 7. The DNA of the CDR3 is TGCGCCAGCAGCCAGTTGCAGGGGGATGGAAACACCATATATTTT. Protein sequence: CASSQLQGDGNTIYF.

About this clone: Additional DNA sequences in this sample encode the identical CDR3. The gene calls are TRBV5-1 and TRBJ2-1, with D maybe TRBD2 (5 bases). The CDR3 is made up of 13 amino acids. The germline V gene has CDR1 SGHRS and CDR2 YFSETQ. V was clipped by 3 bases and J by 9 bases, with 13 bases between them. The chain's CDR3 is CASSSTSGSEQFF. CDR3 in DNA: TGCGCCAGCAGCTCTACCTCGGGGAGTGAGCAGTTCTTC.

CDR3 sequence: CASSLYGPGTGTYGYTF. CDR3 DNA: TGTGCCAGCAGTTTATACGGGCCAGGGACAGGGACCTATGGCTACACCTTC. The chain couples TRBV27 to TRBJ1-2, with TRBD1 identical over 9 bases. Germline trimming cut 1 base from V and 4 bases from J; bases unmatched to any gene: 10. Germline V gene data show CDR1 as MNHEY and CDR2 as SMNVEV (reference sequence). The CDR3 is made up of 17 amino acids.

The rearrangement uses TRBV30 and TRBJ1-2; D is undetermined. This CDR3 comprises 11 residues. Trimming took 0 bases from V and 4 from J, leaving 3 bases between them. CDR1 and CDR2 from the germline V gene are GTSNPN and SVGIG (reference sequence). This chain's CDR3 is CAWSVSYGYTF. DNA of the CDR3: TGTGCCTGGAGTGTTAGCTATGGCTACACCTTC.